The rows below give T cell receptor beta chains drawn from one sample of a study of blood T cell repertoires in COVID-19. The data were produced by immunoSEQ multiplex PCR, yet TCRdb's version contains in-frame clones alone and is incomplete. The sample contains roughly 150,000 clones, 80% to 85% of which appear only once. The specimen sequenced was PBMCs or T cells enriched from blood (not recorded which). Receptor source: a man aged 65 to 79 who had been exposed to COVID-19. CDR3s include the opening cysteine and the closing phenylalanine or tryptophan. Fields, in order: clone size, J gene, V gene, CDR3 protein. Only part of the rows carry a size: once, few, many, or a class if the clone is expanded.

-	TRBJ2-1	TRBV27	CASSRVNNEQFF
-	TRBJ1-3	TRBV5-6	CASTYASGNTIYF
-	TRBJ1-3	TRBV11-2	CASSSHQGSHTSGNTIYF
-	TRBJ1-5	TRBV12-3/TRBV12-4	CASNWDSDQPQHF
-	TRBJ1-2	TRBV12-3/TRBV12-4	CASTPGVGRGYTF
once	TRBJ1-1	TRBV7-9	CASSPGQGFTEAFF
-	TRBJ1-5	TRBV10-2	CASSESSGGQPQHF
-	TRBJ1-1	TRBV6-5	CASRPGGANTEAFF
-	TRBJ2-3	TRBV14	CASSLLAGGSTDTQYF
-	TRBJ1-2	TRBV19	CASNRQGNYGYTF
-	TRBJ2-7	TRBV24-1	CATSQGSYEQYF
-	TRBJ1-2	TRBV15	CATSRDRNYGYTF
-	TRBJ1-2	TRBV28	CASNPSGYGYTF
-	TRBJ1-1	TRBV19	CASSIDLYRLNTEAFF
-	TRBJ2-7	TRBV27	CASSPLGGSYEQYF
-	TRBJ1-1	TRBV5-1	CASSLASDGTLPEAFF
-	TRBJ2-7	TRBV6-5	CAIQVSSSYEQYF
once	TRBJ1-2	TRBV10-3	CAISDIFGGLRNGYTF
few	TRBJ1-4	TRBV27	CASSPFSATNEKLFF
-	TRBJ2-3	TRBV19	CASSRTAGGTDTQYF
many	TRBJ2-7	TRBV4-1	CASSQDRGLGEQYF